These T cell receptor beta chains were read from a single sample in a study of identical twins. Using its own MiXCR run on the 5' RACE reads, TCRdb lists one record per CDR3 protein. The sample has 500,000 to 600,000 distinct CDR3 sequences; 22% are singletons. The same data also went into a second study, on T cells expressing NK-cell markers.

The sequenced material came from CD4+ T cells sorted from blood. Receptor source: a woman in her late teens or twenties in good health. Both conserved end residues are part of each CDR3. The order of the fields is V gene, J gene, D gene, clone size, CDR3 DNA, CDR3 protein. The D gene is left open where the match is weak. Not every row has a clone size; where given, it reads once, few, many or a size class.

v_gene: TRBV13; j_gene: TRBJ2-1; d_gene: -; abundance: few; CDR3nt: TGTGCCAGCAGCTTACGGCGGCCAGGGGAGCAGTTCTTC; CDR3aa: CASSLRRPGEQFF
v_gene: TRBV20-1; j_gene: TRBJ2-5; d_gene: -; abundance: -; CDR3nt: TGCAGTGCTAGAGATGCGGCGGGGCCCCAAGAGACCCAGTACTTC; CDR3aa: CSARDAAGPQETQYF
v_gene: TRBV6-2/TRBV6-3; j_gene: TRBJ1-5; d_gene: TRBD1; abundance: -; CDR3nt: TGTGCCAGCAGTTACGGGGGGGGGACAGGAGTCCGTATAAGCAATCAGCCCCAGCATTTT; CDR3aa: CASSYGGGTGVRISNQPQHF
v_gene: TRBV6-5; j_gene: TRBJ2-3; d_gene: -; abundance: few; CDR3nt: TGTGCCAGCAGTTCCCTGGGGGGCAGAGATACGCAGTATTTT; CDR3aa: CASSSLGGRDTQYF
v_gene: TRBV5-1; j_gene: TRBJ2-3; d_gene: -; abundance: -; CDR3nt: TGCGCCAGCAGCACCTACCCAGATACGCAGTATTTT; CDR3aa: CASSTYPDTQYF
v_gene: TRBV20-1; j_gene: TRBJ1-2; d_gene: -; abundance: few; CDR3nt: TGCAGTGCTCCCACCGGGTCCAGGGATGGCTACACCTTC; CDR3aa: CSAPTGSRDGYTF
v_gene: TRBV20-1; j_gene: TRBJ2-7; d_gene: -; abundance: many; CDR3nt: TGCAGTGCTAGAGATGGGCGGCTACGGGAGCAGTACTTC; CDR3aa: CSARDGRLREQYF
v_gene: TRBV4-2; j_gene: TRBJ2-1; d_gene: -; abundance: -; CDR3nt: TGTGCCAGCAGCCAAGATGGGCTAGAGCAGTTCTTC; CDR3aa: CASSQDGLEQFF
v_gene: TRBV6-5; j_gene: TRBJ2-1; d_gene: TRBD1; abundance: -; CDR3nt: TGTGCCAGCAGTTACTCACCCGGGGCAGGGGGTGTTATTGAGCAGTTCTTC; CDR3aa: CASSYSPGAGGVIEQFF
v_gene: TRBV9; j_gene: TRBJ1-1; d_gene: -; abundance: -; CDR3nt: TGTGCCAGCAGCGTAGGGGAGGCCGAAGACACTGAAGCTTTCTTT; CDR3aa: CASSVGEAEDTEAFF